This T cell receptor (beta chain) was documented in a study of cytomegalovirus exposure and HLA in healthy donors. Regarding the study as a whole: According to a subsequent analysis, TCR clusters identified in the first cohort showed a tendency to co-occur across the roughly 120 validation repertoires.

The protocol was immunoSEQ multiplex PCR, while the TCRdb copy is restricted to in-frame clones and leaves out a portion. The sample lists approximately 46,000 clones; approximately 93% were seen once. On this clone itself: The antigen is undetermined.

The TCR originated in a woman aged 18-29 years in good health and CMV-seronegative. The sequencing input was PBMCs.

The CDR3 spells CASSQTSGSFYEQYF. Here the CDR3 DNA reads TGTGCCAGTAGTCAGACTAGCGGGAGCTTCTACGAGCAGTACTTC. This chain connects TRBV19 to TRBJ2-7, with 12 nucleotides matching TRBD2. This CDR3 region has 15 residues. V gave up 5 bases and J gave up 3 bases; unmatched junction bases: 5. Per germline, CDR1 LNHDA and CDR2 SQIVND (reference sequence).